The clone carrying this T cell receptor (beta chain) was counted ten times or more. Antigen unknown. This entry belongs to a study of read filtering for tumor transcriptome and immune sequencing. The wider study: Fewer than 10 patients were R-ISS I, roughly 15 were R-ISS II, more than five were R-ISS III. After DNase treatment, RNA was made into whole-transcriptome libraries. Whole-study findings and limits: The sorted CD138-negative fraction was a mixed bone marrow immune population, not purified T cells.

This library used approximately 0.4 ug RNA and molecular barcoded adaptors spanning alpha/delta and beta/gamma chains. Each CDR3 protein gets one entry after TCRdb re-called the reads with MiXCR. Among 100,000 to 150,000 distinct CDR3 sequences listed, approximately 13% were seen once. This CDR3 region has 14 residues. The V end was cut by 6 bases, the J end by 7 bases, with 15 bases between. Sequencing was carried out using a population of CD138-negative cells sorted from bone marrow. The sequence derives from a donor at least 40 years old with multiple myeloma. The rearrangement joins TRBV12-3 or TRBV12-4 to TRBJ1-4; D is possibly TRBD1 (6 bases). CDR3 sequence reads: CASSLQGGGEKLFF. Written as DNA, the CDR3 is TGTGCCAGCAGCTTACAGGGAGGTGGTGAAAAACTGTTTTTT.